A single sample is the source of the 20 T cell receptor beta chains below, sequenced in a study of shared clonotypes between healthy human individuals. Profiled with immunoSEQ multiplex PCR; TCRdb holds only in-frame clones, not every one. The data contain 450,000 to 500,000 clones, over 65% of them singletons. Sequencing used PBMCs. These receptors were obtained from a woman aged 40 to 55 in good health. Some clones in this sample may be carry-over from other donors' samples.

CDR3: CASIEDTFVGIQYF. The CDR3 DNA sequence: TGTGCCAGCATCGAGGACACTTTTGTGGGCATTCAGTACTTC. The V call is TRBV28, the J call TRBJ2-4, with a weak D call TRBD1 (5 bases). Per the germline V gene, CDR1 is MDHEN and CDR2 is SYDVKM. CDR3 length: 14 residues. V was trimmed by 7 bases and J by 9 bases, leaving 19 bases between them.

The V and J genes are TRBV11-1 and TRBJ1-2, with D tentatively TRBD1 (5 bases). Germline V CDR1 and CDR2: SGHAT, FQDESV (reference sequence). The CDR3 covers 14 residues. With 5 bases removed from V and 7 bases from J, the gap between germline ends came to 17 bases. CDR3 sequence reads: CASSSSGTNLGYTF. CDR3 DNA sequence: TGTGCCAGCAGCAGCTCCGGGACTAACCTTGGCTACACCTTC.

This chain uses TRBV10-3 with TRBJ2-5, with 14 bases that match TRBD2. The V segment lost 10 bases and the J segment 1 base; nucleotides outside the gene matches: 14. Per the germline V gene, CDR1 is ENHRY and CDR2 is SYGVKD. CDR3 length equals 18 residues. CDR3 nucleotides: TGTGCCACCTCGCCGGGACTAGCGGGAGTGGGGCCCCAAGAGACCCAGTACTTC. It encodes CATSPGLAGVGPQETQYF.

This clone has more than one count but fewer than ten. The CDR3 is CASSRLAGGFNEQFF. Here the CDR3 DNA reads TGTGCCAGTAGTAGGCTAGCGGGAGGTTTCAATGAGCAGTTCTTC. This rearrangement joins TRBV19 to TRBJ2-7, with TRBD2 matching over 11 bases. The J call may be faulty, since TRBJ2-1 better matches the DNA end. This CDR3 contains 15 residues. In germline, CDR1 is LNHDA, CDR2 SQIVND (reference sequence).

The chain couples TRBV18 to TRBJ1-4; possibly TRBD1 for D (5 bases). CDR1 and CDR2 from the germline V gene are KGHSH and LQKENI. This CDR3 has 15 residues. V shed 3 bases and J shed 5 bases, with 13 bases lying between them. The chain's CDR3 is CASSPGASPNEKLFF. The CDR3 DNA reads TGTGCCAGCTCACCCGGGGCCAGCCCCAATGAAAAACTGTTTTTT.

This clone was seen more than once but under ten times. The V and J genes are TRBV28 and TRBJ1-1; TRBD1 is a possible D gene (6 bases). Germline-derived CDR1 and CDR2 are MDHEN and SYDVKM. Trimming removed 3 bases at V and 11 bases at J, with 16 bases between. The CDR3 sequence is 13 residues long. DNA for the CDR3: TGTGCCAGCAGTTTGGCTGCCAGGGGTAAGGCTTTCTTT. Translation: CASSLAARGKAFF.

This rearrangement joins TRBV28 to TRBJ2-1; D perhaps matches TRBD1 (5 bases). V gave up 3 bases and J gave up 7 bases, with 16 bases separating them. The CDR3 is 15 amino acids. Germline assignment: CDR1 MDHEN and CDR2 SYDVKM. CDR3 nucleotides: TGTGCCAGCAGTTTTCAGGGAACTTTCTTGAATGAGCAGTTCTTC. It encodes CASSFQGTFLNEQFF.

The gene calls are TRBV29-1 and TRBJ2-1; 13 bases align to TRBD2. The CDR3 runs to 15 residues. Trimming removed 5 bases from V and 0 bases from J; junction bases left unmatched: 1. The germline CDR1 and CDR2 sequences are SQVTM and ANQGSEA. CDR3 in DNA: TGCAGCGTTAGACTAGCGGGAGGCTCCTACAATGAGCAGTTCTTC. This encodes CSVRLAGGSYNEQFF.

This clone was picked up one time. The gene calls are TRBV25-1 and TRBJ1-2; 9 nucleotides match TRBD1. This CDR3 has 15 residues. The germline V gene encodes CDR1 MGHDK and CDR2 SYGVNS. With V trimmed by 5 bases and J by 6 bases, 10 bases remained unmatched. The chain's CDR3 is CASSPRTGVGDGYTF. The CDR3 DNA sequence: TGTGCCAGCAGTCCTCGGACAGGGGTTGGAGATGGCTACACCTTC.

The chain has TRBV30 and TRBJ1-5; D not certain. CDR1 GTSNPN and CDR2 SVGIG come from the germline V gene (reference sequence). V lost 4 bases and J 2 bases, leaving 12 bases between the germline ends. This CDR3 contains 14 residues. DNA for the CDR3: TGTGCCTGGACCAAACACGAAGGCAATCAGCCCCAGCATTTT. Translation: CAWTKHEGNQPQHF.

The chain uses TRBV5-1 and TRBJ2-1; D is perhaps TRBD1 (5 bases). The CDR3 covers 15 residues. V shed 4 bases and J shed 3 bases, with 14 bases lying between them. Germline CDR1 SGHRS, CDR2 YFSETQ. CDR3 in DNA: TGCGCCAGCAGCCTCGGAAGGGGAAACTACAATGAGCAGTTCTTC. It specifies CASSLGRGNYNEQFF.

This sequence joins TRBV27 and TRBJ2-1; D unresolved. The germline CDR1 and CDR2 sequences are MNHEY and SMNVEV (reference sequence). The CDR3 covers 12 residues. The V and J ends lost 6 bases and 4 bases respectively, with 7 bases between them. CDR3 protein: CASRAQYNEQFF. CDR3 coding DNA: TGTGCCAGCAGGGCCCAATACAATGAGCAGTTCTTC.

V is TRBV28 and J is TRBJ1-5; D is possibly TRBD1 (6 bases). The CDR3 has 14 amino acids. V was cut by 7 bases and J by 7 bases, with 17 bases left in between. In germline, CDR1 is MDHEN, CDR2 SYDVKM. The CDR3 DNA is TGTGCCAGCATCCCGATGGGGGCGGAGCAGCCCCAGCATTTT. This encodes CASIPMGAEQPQHF. The variable domain in full, completed from reference TRBV28 and TRBJ1-5, reads DVKVTQSSRYLVKRTGEKVFLECVQDMDHENMFWYRQDPGLGLRLIYFSYDVKMKEKGDIPEGYSVSREKKERFSLILESASTNQTSMYLCASIPMGAEQPQHFGDGTRLSIL.

This chain joins TRBV19 and TRBJ2-1; 9 bases agree with TRBD2. J lost 9 bases, V lost 1 base, and 7 bases had no gene match. CDR1 LNHDA and CDR2 SQIVND come from the germline V gene (reference sequence). The CDR3 has 15 amino acids. DNA of the CDR3: TGTGCCAGTAGTATAGTCGCGGCTAGCGGGACTGAGCAGTTCTTC. Protein: CASSIVAASGTEQFF. The full variable domain, rest sourced from reference TRBV19 and TRBJ2-1, is DGGITQSPKYLFRKEGQNVTLSCEQNLNHDAMYWYRQDPGQGLRLIYYSQIVNDFQKGDIAEGYSVSREKKESFPLTVTSAQKNPTAFYLCASSIVAASGTEQFFGPGTRLTVL.

The chain uses TRBV9 and TRBJ2-2, with 7 bases matching TRBD1. The CDR3 sequence is 16 residues long. Germline assignment: CDR1 SGDLS and CDR2 YYNGEE. The V gene end was trimmed by 2 bases and the J gene end by 2 bases; junction bases not matched to a gene: 6. The CDR3: CASSVYGQENTGELFF. The DNA for the CDR3 is TGTGCCAGCAGCGTCTACGGACAGGAAAACACCGGGGAGCTGTTTTTT.

The CDR3 is CASSLAWETQYF. The CDR3 DNA reads as TGTGCCAGCAGCCTAGCATGGGAGACCCAGTACTTC. The chain couples TRBV6-6 to TRBJ2-5; D is perhaps TRBD2 (5 bases). The germline V and J ends were trimmed by 6 bases and 5 bases, with 10 bases remaining between them. The CDR3 is 12 amino acids. CDR1 and CDR2 (germline): MNHNY, SVGAGI (reference sequence).

This chain connects TRBV9 to TRBJ1-2; D unresolved. There are 12 residues in the CDR3. Germline V CDR1 and CDR2: SGDLS, YYNGEE. Trimming shortened V by 1 base and J by 8 bases, and 9 bases separated the two germline ends. The CDR3 loop is CASSVSTEGYTF. DNA of the CDR3: TGTGCCAGCAGCGTATCCACGGAAGGCTACACCTTC.

The V gene is TRBV19, the J gene TRBJ1-2; D uncertain. Deletions cut 1 base from V and 4 bases from J, with 7 bases between. CDR1 LNHDA and CDR2 SQIVND come from the germline V gene (reference sequence). The CDR3 runs to 13 residues. The CDR3 DNA sequence: TGTGCCAGTAGTATAGGACCTCTCTATGGCTACACCTTC. Translation gives CASSIGPLYGYTF.

The chain joins TRBV2 to TRBJ2-1, with D tentatively TRBD2 (5 bases). The CDR3 extends over 14 amino acids. Trimming pared 7 bases from V and 10 bases from J, leaving 20 bases between. Germline V gives CDR1 SNHLY, CDR2 FYNNEI. Here the CDR3 DNA reads TGTGCCAGCACCCTACGAGGGATAGATAAGGAGCAGTTCTTC. The encoded protein is CASTLRGIDKEQFF. Supplemented by reference TRBV2 and TRBJ2-1, the full variable domain reads EPEVTQTPSHQVTQMGQEVILRCVPISNHLYFYWYRQILGQKVEFLVSFYNNEISEKSEIFDDQFSVERPDGSNFTLKIRSTKLEDSAMYFCASTLRGIDKEQFFGPGTRLTVL.

This clone was recorded a few times. The CDR3 DNA reads TGTGCCAGCAGCCAAGGGGAAGGGACTAGCTCCTACAATGAGCAGTTCTTC. Protein: CASSQGEGTSSYNEQFF. The V call is TRBV4-2, the J call TRBJ2-1, with 8 positions matching TRBD2. The CDR3 contains 17 residues. With V trimmed by 1 base and J by 0 bases, 5 bases remained unmatched. Germline CDR1 reads LGHNA; CDR2 reads YNFKEQ.